This TCR beta chain was captured in a study of OX40 agonist ivuxolimab in advanced cancers. Assay: immunoSEQ multiplex PCR; the TCRdb copy retains only in-frame clones and omits some. The repertoire holds around 57,000 clones, with approximately 82% as singletons. This sample comprised CD4+ or CD8+ T cells sorted from blood, obtained in a trial of the OX40 agonist ivuxolimab. The clonotype comes from an adult with an advanced solid tumor such as melanoma, head and neck, liver or kidney cancer.

CDR3 sequence (DNA): TGTGCCAGCAGTGAATTTCCAGAGGCTGGCTACACCTTC. This gives the protein CASSEFPEAGYTF. The chain combines TRBV2 with TRBJ1-2; D gene uncertain. V lost 2 bases to trimming and J lost 7 bases, with 11 bases between them. Germline V gene sequence: CDR1 SNHLY, CDR2 FYNNEI. The CDR3 contains 13 residues.